This T cell receptor beta chain came from a study of cytomegalovirus exposure and HLA in healthy donors. For the study at large: Earlier, 117 million unique TCR beta sequences were recovered from 200 million or so T cells by an analysis. Study results and limitations: The study carried out a later analysis of TCR beta sequences. It associated around 17,000 of them with specific HLA alleles at a false discovery rate of 0.05. A later analysis linked a missense variant in DCLRE1C to the trimming of TCR beta V and J genes.

13 Jbeta primers and 60 Vbeta primers were used for the PCR. Method: immunoSEQ multiplex PCR; TCRdb's copy keeps in-frame clones and lacks some. The profile covers around 71,000 clones, with 60% to 70% appearing a single time and less than 7.5% taken by the ten largest. Comments on this clone: Its antigen remains unidentified.

Germline V gene data show CDR1 as SGHNT and CDR2 as YENEEA. Trimming shortened V by 6 bases and J by 5 bases, and 16 bases separated the two germline ends. The CDR3 has 14 residues. Likely unrecorded immune exposures existed in these nominally healthy donors. Sample: PBMCs. This rearrangement joins TRBV11-3 to TRBJ1-1; possible D gene TRBD1, 6 bases. The clonotype was recovered from a man aged 25 to 40 in good health and CMV-seropositive. CDR3 DNA: TGTGCCAGCAGTCCAACAGGGAGTGATACTGAAGCTTTCTTT. Protein sequence: CASSPTGSDTEAFF.